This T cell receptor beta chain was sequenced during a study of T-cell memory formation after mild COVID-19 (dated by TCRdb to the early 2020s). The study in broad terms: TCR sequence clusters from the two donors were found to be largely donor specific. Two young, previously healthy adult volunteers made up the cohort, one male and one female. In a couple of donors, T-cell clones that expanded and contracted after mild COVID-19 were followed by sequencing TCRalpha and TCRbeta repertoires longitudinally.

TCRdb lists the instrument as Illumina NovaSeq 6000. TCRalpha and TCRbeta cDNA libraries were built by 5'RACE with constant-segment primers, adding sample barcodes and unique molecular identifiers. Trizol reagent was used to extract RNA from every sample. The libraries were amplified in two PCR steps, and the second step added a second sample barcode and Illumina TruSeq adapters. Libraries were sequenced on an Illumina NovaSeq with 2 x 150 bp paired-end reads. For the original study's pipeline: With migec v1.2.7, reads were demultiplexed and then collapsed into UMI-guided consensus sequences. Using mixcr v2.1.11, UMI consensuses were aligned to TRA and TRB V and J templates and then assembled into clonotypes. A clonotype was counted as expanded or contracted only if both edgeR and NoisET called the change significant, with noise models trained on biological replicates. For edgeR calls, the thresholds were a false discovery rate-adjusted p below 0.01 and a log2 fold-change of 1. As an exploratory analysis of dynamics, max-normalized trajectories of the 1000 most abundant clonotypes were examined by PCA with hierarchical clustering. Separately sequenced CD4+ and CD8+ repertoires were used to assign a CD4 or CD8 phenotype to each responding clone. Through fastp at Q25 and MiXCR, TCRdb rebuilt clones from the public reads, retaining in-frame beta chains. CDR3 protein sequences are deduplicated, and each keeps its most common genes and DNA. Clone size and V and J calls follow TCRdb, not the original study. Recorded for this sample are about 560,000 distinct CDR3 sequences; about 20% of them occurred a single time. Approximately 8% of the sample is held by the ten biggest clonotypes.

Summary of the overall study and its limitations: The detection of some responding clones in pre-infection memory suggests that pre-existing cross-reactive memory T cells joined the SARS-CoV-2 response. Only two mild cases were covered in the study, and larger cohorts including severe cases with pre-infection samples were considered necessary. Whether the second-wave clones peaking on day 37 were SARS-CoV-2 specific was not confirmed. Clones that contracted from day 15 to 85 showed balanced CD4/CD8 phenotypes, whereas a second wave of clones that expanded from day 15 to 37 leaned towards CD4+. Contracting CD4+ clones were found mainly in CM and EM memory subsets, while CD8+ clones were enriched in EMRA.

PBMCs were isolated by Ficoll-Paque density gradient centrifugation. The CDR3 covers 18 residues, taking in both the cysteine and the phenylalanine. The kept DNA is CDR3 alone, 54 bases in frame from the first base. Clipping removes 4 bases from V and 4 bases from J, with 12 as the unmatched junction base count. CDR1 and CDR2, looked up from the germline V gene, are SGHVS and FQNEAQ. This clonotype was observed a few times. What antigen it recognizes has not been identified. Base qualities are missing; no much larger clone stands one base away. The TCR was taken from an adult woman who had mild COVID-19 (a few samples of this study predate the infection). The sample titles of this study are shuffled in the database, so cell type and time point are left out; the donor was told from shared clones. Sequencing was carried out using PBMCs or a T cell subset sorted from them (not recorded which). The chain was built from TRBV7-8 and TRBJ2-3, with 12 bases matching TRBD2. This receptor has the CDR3 CASSSRLAGAYWPDTQYF. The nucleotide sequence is TGTGCCAGCAGCTCCCGACTAGCGGGAGCGTATTGGCCAGATACGCAGTATTTT. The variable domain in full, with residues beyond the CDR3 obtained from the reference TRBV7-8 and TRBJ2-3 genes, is GAGVSQSPRYKVAKRGQDVALRCDPISGHVSLFWYQQALGQGPEFLTYFQNEAQLDKSGLPSDRFFAERPEGSVSTLKIQRTQQEDSAVYLCASSSRLAGAYWPDTQYFGPGTRLTVL.